Listed below are T cell receptor beta chains from one sample, sequenced in a study of a mutant IDH1 vaccine in newly diagnosed glioma. Method: immunoSEQ multiplex PCR; TCRdb's copy keeps in-frame clones and lacks some. Among about 68,000 clones, more than 70% were seen once, and the ten largest hold 9.5% to 15%. For these TCRs, the target antigens are not known. This sample comprised PBMCs, obtained from a glioma patient whose treatment included an IDH1 peptide vaccine. The receptor source for this set is a man aged 18 to 35 with glioma. Each CDR3 is given with its conserved first and last residue. A D gene is named only where the DNA matches it firmly. Rows may omit the clone size; those that give it use once, few, many or a size class.

d_gene	v_gene	j_gene	abundance	CDR3nt	CDR3aa
-	TRBV7-3	TRBJ1-1	-	TGTGCCAGCAGCTTAACCCCGGCCCTGCCGGTGGACACTGAAGCTTTCTTT	CASSLTPALPVDTEAFF
TRBD1	TRBV10-1	TRBJ2-7	once	TGCGCCAGCAGTGAACCGTCCCGGGACAGGCCGGGCGAGCAGTACTTC	CASSEPSRDRPGEQYF
TRBD2	TRBV7-2	TRBJ2-4	once	TGTGCCAGCAGCTTCGGTCAGGGCGGGAGCTCTGTTAAAAACATTCAGTACTTC	CASSFGQGGSSVKNIQYF
-	TRBV7-2	TRBJ1-1	-	TGTGCCAGCAGCCTTTACACAGTGAACACTGAAGCTTTCTTT	CASSLYTVNTEAFF
-	TRBV5-1	TRBJ1-1	-	TGCGCCAGCAGCTTGGCTGAGGATATCATGAACACTGAAGCTTTCTTT	CASSLAEDIMNTEAFF
-	TRBV5-8	TRBJ2-7	-	TGTGCCAGCAGCTTGGCAGGGTTCCGCGAGCAGTACTTC	CASSLAGFREQYF
TRBD1	TRBV4-3	TRBJ1-4	-	TGCGCCAGCAGCCAAGAGATCCTCCTTGGGACAGGACCGTCTGATGAAAAACTGTTTTTT	CASSQEILLGTGPSDEKLFF
-	TRBV12-5	TRBJ1-3	-	TGTGCTAGTGGTTTTTCAGGGAACTCTGGAAACACCATATATTTT	CASGFSGNSGNTIYF
TRBD1	TRBV18	TRBJ1-1	-	TGTGCCAGCTCACCACTAAGGGCTGGAGGGGGCATCACTGAAGCTTTCTTT	CASSPLRAGGGITEAFF
-	TRBV25-1	TRBJ2-7	-	TGTGCCAGCAGTGAGGCGGGCGGGCAACCTTACGAGCAGTACTTC	CASSEAGGQPYEQYF
-	TRBV29-1	TRBJ2-3	once	TGCAGCGTTGTCGAGTGGCGGGATACGCAGTATTTT	CSVVEWRDTQYF
-	TRBV18	TRBJ1-6	-	TGTGCCAGCTCACCGACTGATAATTCACCCCTCCACTTT	CASSPTDNSPLHF
-	TRBV5-6	TRBJ1-1	-	TGTGCCAGCAGCTTACTGAAGAACACTGAAGCTTTCTTT	CASSLLKNTEAFF
-	TRBV4-3	TRBJ2-1	-	TGCGCCAGCAGCAAGGCTAGCGTGAGGGGGGTTTACAATGAGCAGTTCTTC	CASSKASVRGVYNEQFF
-	TRBV5-5	TRBJ2-2	-	TGTGCCAGCAGCTTGGTACAGACCACCGGGGAGCTGTTTTTT	CASSLVQTTGELFF
-	TRBV4-2	TRBJ1-5	-	TGTGCCAGCAGCACGGGGGACCAAGGGATTGATCAGCCCCAGCATTTT	CASSTGDQGIDQPQHF
-	TRBV27	TRBJ1-5	few	TGTGCCAGCAGTTCCGGACGTAGCGGCAATCAGCCCCAGCATTTT	CASSSGRSGNQPQHF
-	TRBV5-1	TRBJ2-7	once	TGCGCCAGCAGCTTGACGACAACGACCTACGAGCAGTACTTC	CASSLTTTTYEQYF
-	TRBV6-1	TRBJ1-2	-	TGTGCCAGCAGTGAAATTCCTAGTATGGACAGCTATGGCTACACCTTC	CASSEIPSMDSYGYTF
-	TRBV19	TRBJ1-1	-	TGTGCCAGTATCGGGGGGGCTGTGGACACTGAAGCTTTCTTT	CASIGGAVDTEAFF
-	TRBV6-5	TRBJ1-2	-	TGTGCCAGCAGTTACGGATGGATGAAAGGCTACACCTTC	CASSYGWMKGYTF
-	TRBV19	TRBJ2-2	once	TGTGCCAGTAGTATCAACCCTTTGAACACCGGGGAGCTGTTTTTT	CASSINPLNTGELFF
-	TRBV6-1	TRBJ2-3	once	TGTGCCAGCAGTTTCAGGGTAGCAGATACGCAGTATTTT	CASSFRVADTQYF
-	TRBV6-6	TRBJ1-1	-	TGTGCCAGCAGTCCCGGGACCAGACTTTCCGGAGCTTTCTTT	CASSPGTRLSGAFF
-	TRBV30	TRBJ1-5	-	TGTGCCTGGAGTCGGTCAGGGACGTCCCAGCCCCAGCATTTT	CAWSRSGTSQPQHF
TRBD1	TRBV19	TRBJ2-6	once	TGTGCCAGTAGTCCCCAGAGGGGGACAGCCTACTCAGGGGCCAACGTCCTGACTTTC	CASSPQRGTAYSGANVLTF
-	TRBV6-1	TRBJ2-2	-	TGTGCCAGCAGTGAAAAGGGGGGGGCGAACACCGGGGAGCTGTTTTTT	CASSEKGGANTGELFF
-	TRBV6-5	TRBJ1-3	-	TGTGCCAGCAGTTACTCAGGGGGCTCTGGAAACACCATATATTTT	CASSYSGGSGNTIYF
-	TRBV4-2	TRBJ1-1	-	TGTGCCAGCAGCCCTCCCCTTGGGCAGGGGTATACTGAAGCTTTCTTT	CASSPPLGQGYTEAFF
TRBD1	TRBV18	TRBJ1-3	-	TGTGCCAGCTCACCACGTAATGGACAGGGAGGCGGAAACACCATATATTTT	CASSPRNGQGGGNTIYF
-	TRBV9	TRBJ2-7	-	TGTGCCAGCAGCCCAACCCCCGAGGGCAGATACGAGCAGTACTTC	CASSPTPEGRYEQYF
-	TRBV5-6	TRBJ1-2	-	TGTGCCAGCCTCTCATCCTCGGATGGCTACACCTTC	CASLSSSDGYTF
-	TRBV5-1	TRBJ2-5	-	TGCGCCAGCAGCCGACTCTTAACAGGGGAGGGAGAGACCCAGTACTTC	CASSRLLTGEGETQYF
TRBD2	TRBV18	TRBJ2-7	-	TGTGCCAGCTCACCAGCAACGGGAGGTTCGGTAAAGTACTTC	CASSPATGGSVKYF
TRBD1	TRBV15	TRBJ1-2	-	TGTGCCACCAGCAGGGACAGGGTTGGCTATGGCTACACCTTC	CATSRDRVGYGYTF
-	TRBV9	TRBJ2-1	-	TGTGCCAGCAGCGTCGAGGGCGGAGCATACAATGAGCAGTTCTTC	CASSVEGGAYNEQFF
-	TRBV30	TRBJ1-5	-	TGTGCCTGGAGTGTACGGGGGGGTCAGCCCCAGCATTTT	CAWSVRGGQPQHF
TRBD1	TRBV19	TRBJ2-7	-	TGTGCCAGTAGTGCAGGACAGGGTTCCTACGAGCAGTACTTC	CASSAGQGSYEQYF
TRBD1	TRBV5-6	TRBJ1-2	-	TGTGCCAGCAGCTCGGACAGGGGGCTGAACTATGGCTACACCTTC	CASSSDRGLNYGYTF
TRBD1	TRBV15	TRBJ1-5	-	TGTGCCACCAGCGGTGGGACAGCGGTTGATCTTACCAGCAATCAGCCCCAGCATTTT	CATSGGTAVDLTSNQPQHF
TRBD2	TRBV18	TRBJ2-5	-	TGTGCCAGCTCACCACCGTCAGGGACTACGGAGACCCAGTACTTC	CASSPPSGTTETQYF
-	TRBV28	TRBJ2-5	-	TGTGCCAGCAGTTTTTTAGGGGGGGCAGGGGAGACCCAGTACTTC	CASSFLGGAGETQYF